What follows describes a single TCR beta chain. The protocol was immunoSEQ multiplex PCR, while the TCRdb copy is restricted to in-frame clones and leaves out a portion. The sample lists some 60,000 clones; approximately 90% were seen once. Looked up from germline, CDR1 is LNHDA and CDR2 is SQIVND (reference sequence). Deletions cut 2 bases from V and 0 bases from J, with 7 bases between. The CDR3 totals 14 residues. These data belong to a study of T cell changes during pregnancy in multiple sclerosis. The V gene is TRBV19, the J gene TRBJ1-1; D not certain. The clonotype comes from a female donor in good health, enrolled as a control in a pregnancy study. The specimen comprised peripheral blood, sampled after pregnancy. The CDR3 sequence is CASSIRGMNTEAFF. The CDR3 bases are TGTGCCAGTAGTATACGGGGTATGAACACTGAAGCTTTCTTT.